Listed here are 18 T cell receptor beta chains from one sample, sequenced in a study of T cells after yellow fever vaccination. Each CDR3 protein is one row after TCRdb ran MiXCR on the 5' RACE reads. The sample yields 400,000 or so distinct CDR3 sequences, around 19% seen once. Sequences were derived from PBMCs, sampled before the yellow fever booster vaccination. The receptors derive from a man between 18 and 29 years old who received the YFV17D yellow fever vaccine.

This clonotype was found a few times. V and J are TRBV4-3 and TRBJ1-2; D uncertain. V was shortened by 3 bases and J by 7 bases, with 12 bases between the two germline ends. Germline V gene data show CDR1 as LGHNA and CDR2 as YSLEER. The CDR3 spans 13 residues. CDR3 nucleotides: TGCGCCAGCAGCCATGCGATAAACAGTGGCTACACCTTC. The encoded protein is CASSHAINSGYTF.

The CDR3 DNA sequence: TGTGCTAGTGGTTTGACCCCCGGGACGGCTGAAGCTTTCTTT. Translation gives CASGLTPGTAEAFF. The rearrangement links TRBV12-5 to TRBJ1-1; perhaps TRBD1 as D (5 bases). CDR3 length: 14 amino acids. Germline CDR1 reads LGHNT; CDR2 reads FRNRAP. V lost 2 bases, J lost 6 bases, and 13 bases lay in between.

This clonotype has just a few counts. Here the CDR3 reads CASSLADRSSYEQYF. Written as DNA, the CDR3 is TGTGCCAGCAGCCTGGCCGACCGTTCCTCCTACGAGCAGTACTTC. The J gene is TRBJ2-7, the V gene TRBV7-2; D is undetermined. This CDR3 region has 15 residues. V was clipped by 5 bases and J by 0 bases, with 14 bases between them. Looked up from germline, CDR1 is SGHTA and CDR2 is FQGNSA.

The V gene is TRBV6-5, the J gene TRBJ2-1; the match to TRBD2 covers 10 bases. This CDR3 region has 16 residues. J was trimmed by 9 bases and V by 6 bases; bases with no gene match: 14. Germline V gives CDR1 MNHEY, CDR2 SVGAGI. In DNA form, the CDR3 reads TGTGCCAGCAGCCGCCGAAGCGGGGGGGCGGGTAGTGAGCAGTTCTTC. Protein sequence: CASSRRSGGAGSEQFF.

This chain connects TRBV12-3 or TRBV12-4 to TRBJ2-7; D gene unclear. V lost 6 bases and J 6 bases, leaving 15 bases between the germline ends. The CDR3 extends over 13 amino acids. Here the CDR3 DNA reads TGTGCCAGCAGGGGGTTGGGATCGGGCGAGCAGTACTTC. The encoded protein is CASRGLGSGEQYF.

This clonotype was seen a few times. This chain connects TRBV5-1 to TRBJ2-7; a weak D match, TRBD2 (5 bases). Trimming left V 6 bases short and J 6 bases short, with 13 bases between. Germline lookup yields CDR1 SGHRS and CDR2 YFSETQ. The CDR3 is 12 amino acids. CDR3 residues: CASMAGGLEQYV. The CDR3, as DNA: TGCGCCAGCATGGCGGGCGGACTCGAGCAGTACGTC.

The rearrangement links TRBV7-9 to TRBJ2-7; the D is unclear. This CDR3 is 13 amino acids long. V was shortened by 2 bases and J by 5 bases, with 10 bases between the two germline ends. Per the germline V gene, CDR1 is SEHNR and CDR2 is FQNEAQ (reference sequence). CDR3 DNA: TGTGCCAGCAGCTTACCTGGCCAGAACGAGCAGTACGTC. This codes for CASSLPGQNEQYV.

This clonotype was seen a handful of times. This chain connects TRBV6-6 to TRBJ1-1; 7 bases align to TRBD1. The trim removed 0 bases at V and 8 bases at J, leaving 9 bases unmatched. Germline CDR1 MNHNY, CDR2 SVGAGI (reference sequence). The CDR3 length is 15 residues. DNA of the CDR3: TGTGCCAGCAGTTACTCCGGGACAGCAAAGACGGAAGCTTTCTTT. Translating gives CASSYSGTAKTEAFF.

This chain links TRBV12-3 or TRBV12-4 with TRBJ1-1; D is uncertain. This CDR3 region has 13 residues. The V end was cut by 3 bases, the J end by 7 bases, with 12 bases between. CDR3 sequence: CASSLGGRREAFF. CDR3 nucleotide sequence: TGTGCCAGCAGTTTGGGAGGGAGGCGTGAAGCTTTCTTT.

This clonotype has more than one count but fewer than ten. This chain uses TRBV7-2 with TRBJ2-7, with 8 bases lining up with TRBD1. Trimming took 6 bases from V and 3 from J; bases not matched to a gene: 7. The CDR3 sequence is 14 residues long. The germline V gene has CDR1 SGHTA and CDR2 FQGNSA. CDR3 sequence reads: CASSARGQVYEQYF. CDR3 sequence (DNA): TGTGCCAGCAGTGCCCGGGGACAGGTCTACGAGCAGTACTTC.

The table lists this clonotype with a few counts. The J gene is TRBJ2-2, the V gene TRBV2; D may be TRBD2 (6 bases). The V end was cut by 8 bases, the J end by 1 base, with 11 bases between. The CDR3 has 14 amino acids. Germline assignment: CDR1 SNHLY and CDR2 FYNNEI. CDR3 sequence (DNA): TGTGCCAGCGTTCAGGGACTGAACACCGGGGAGCTGTTTTTT. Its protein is CASVQGLNTGELFF.

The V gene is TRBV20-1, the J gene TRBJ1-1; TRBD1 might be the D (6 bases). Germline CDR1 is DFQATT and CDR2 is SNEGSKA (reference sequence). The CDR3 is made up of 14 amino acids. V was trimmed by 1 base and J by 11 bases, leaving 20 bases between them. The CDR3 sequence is CSARGARTAGEAFF. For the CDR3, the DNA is TGCAGTGCTAGAGGAGCCCGGACAGCCGGGGAGGCTTTCTTT.

The CDR3 bases are TGTGCCAGCAGCTCCCCCGGGGGGGCGAATCACAATGAGCAGTTCTTC. Amino acid sequence: CASSSPGGANHNEQFF. The chain carries TRBV7-9 and TRBJ2-1; 8 bases fit TRBD2. CDR1 is SEHNR, CDR2 FQNEAQ, per germline (reference sequence). V was clipped by 4 bases and J by 5 bases; unmatched bases: 10. CDR3 length: 16 amino acids.

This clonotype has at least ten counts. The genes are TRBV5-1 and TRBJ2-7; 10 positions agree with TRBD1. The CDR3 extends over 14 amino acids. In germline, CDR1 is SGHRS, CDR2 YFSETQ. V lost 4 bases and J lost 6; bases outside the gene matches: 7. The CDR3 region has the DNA TGCGCCAGCAGCCCCGGACAGGGGGAATGCGAGCAGTACGTC. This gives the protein CASSPGQGECEQYV.

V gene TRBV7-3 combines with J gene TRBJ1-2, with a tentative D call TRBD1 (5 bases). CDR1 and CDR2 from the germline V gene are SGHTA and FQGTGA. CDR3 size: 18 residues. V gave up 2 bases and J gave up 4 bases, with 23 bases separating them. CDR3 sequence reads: CASSLRSGEFREIYGYTF. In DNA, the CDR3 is TGTGCCAGCAGCTTACGGTCGGGCGAATTCAGGGAGATCTATGGCTACACCTTC.

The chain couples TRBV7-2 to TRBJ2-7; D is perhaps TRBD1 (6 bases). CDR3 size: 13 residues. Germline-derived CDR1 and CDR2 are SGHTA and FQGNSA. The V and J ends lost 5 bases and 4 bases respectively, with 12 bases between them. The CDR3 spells CASSQGQSYEQYF. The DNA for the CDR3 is TGTGCCAGCAGCCAGGGACAATCTTACGAGCAGTACTTC.

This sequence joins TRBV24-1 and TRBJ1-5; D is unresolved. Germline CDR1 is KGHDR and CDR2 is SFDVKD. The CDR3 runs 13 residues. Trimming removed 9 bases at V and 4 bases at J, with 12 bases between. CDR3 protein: CATSMADNQPQHF. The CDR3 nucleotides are TGTGCCACCTCGATGGCGGATAATCAGCCCCAGCATTTT.

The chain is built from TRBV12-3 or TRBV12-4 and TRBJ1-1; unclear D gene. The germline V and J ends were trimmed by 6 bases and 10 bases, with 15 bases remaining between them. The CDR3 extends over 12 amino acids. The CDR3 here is CASRSTPGVAFF. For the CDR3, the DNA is TGTGCCAGCAGGTCAACGCCGGGAGTAGCTTTCTTT.